The 11 T cell receptor beta chains listed next were all sequenced from one sample in a study of CD8+ T cells in alopecia areata. Sequencing templates came from extracted RNA that was reverse transcribed into cDNA. Assay: immunoSEQ multiplex PCR; the TCRdb copy retains only in-frame clones and omits some. The repertoire has 110,000 to 150,000 clones, roughly 53% of them found once; the top ten carry about 6%. Here the sequenced sample was CD4+ T cells sorted from blood, taken at week 0. These receptor sequences come from a human donor with alopecia areata.

V and J are TRBV6-1 and TRBJ2-1; D gene uncertain. The CDR3 totals 14 residues. The germline V and J ends were trimmed by 3 bases and 2 bases, with 8 bases remaining between them. Germline CDR1 MNHNS, CDR2 SASEGT. CDR3 region: CASSEGRPYNEQFF. CDR3 coding DNA: TGTGCCAGCAGTGAGGGCAGGCCCTACAATGAGCAGTTCTTC.

The chain links TRBV18 to TRBJ2-7, with D possibly being TRBD1 (6 bases). The CDR3 totals 14 residues. The V gene lost 3 bases and the J gene lost 4 bases, with 13 bases spanning the gap. In germline, CDR1 is KGHSH, CDR2 LQKENI. The CDR3 loop is CASSPSTGPYEQYF. The CDR3 DNA reads TGTGCCAGCTCACCCTCGACAGGCCCTTACGAGCAGTACTTC.

The CDR3 loop reads CAIRNTGRGNEQYF. The DNA for the CDR3 is TGTGCCATCAGGAACACAGGGCGCGGAAACGAGCAGTACTTC. V gene TRBV10-3 combines with J gene TRBJ2-7; possible D gene TRBD1, 6 bases. CDR1 is ENHRY, CDR2 SYGVKD, per germline. The CDR3 is made up of 14 amino acids. Trimming took 6 bases from V and 5 from J, leaving 17 bases between them.

Only a few counts were recorded for this clone. This chain links TRBV6-6 with TRBJ2-2; possibly TRBD1 for D (6 bases). V was cut by 0 bases and J by 4 bases, with 12 bases left in between. Germline CDR1 is MNHNY and CDR2 is SVGAGI (reference sequence). The CDR3 contains 16 residues. CDR3: CASSYSGHPPTGELFF. The CDR3 DNA sequence: TGTGCCAGCAGTTACTCGGGACACCCCCCCACCGGGGAGCTGTTTTTT.

The chain links TRBV5-1 to TRBJ2-5; D is uncertain. Trimming removed 5 bases at V and 1 base at J, with 9 bases between. The CDR3 extends over 13 amino acids. Germline lookup yields CDR1 SGHRS and CDR2 YFSETQ. Here the CDR3 DNA reads TGCGCCAGCAGACGGAGCCTCCAAGAGACCCAGTACTTC. This translates into CASRRSLQETQYF.

The CDR3 DNA is TGTGCCAGCAGCTTCAACGCTGACCAAATAACAACCGGGGAGCTGTTTTTT. Amino acids: CASSFNADQITTGELFF. The chain has TRBV11-2 and TRBJ2-2; D is ambiguous. Germline CDR1 is SGHAT and CDR2 is FQNNGV. The CDR3 contains 17 residues. V was cut by 3 bases and J by 5 bases, with 19 bases left in between.

The chain links TRBV5-1 to TRBJ1-1; TRBD1 matches at 7 bases. CDR1 and CDR2 from the germline V gene are SGHRS and YFSETQ. CDR3 length: 14 residues. The ends lost 4 bases at V and 3 bases at J; junction bases unmatched: 6. The CDR3 reads CASSVTGRDTEAFF. CDR3 DNA: TGCGCCAGCAGCGTGACAGGGAGAGACACTGAAGCTTTCTTT.

This clone was observed a handful of times. The chain carries TRBV30 and TRBJ2-1; D is undetermined. The CDR3 loop spans 12 amino acids. Germline V gene lookup returns CDR1 GTSNPN and CDR2 SVGIG (reference sequence). Trimming removed 0 bases from V and 6 bases from J, with 6 bases in between. CDR3 residues: CAWSVGVNEQFF. The CDR3 DNA reads TGTGCCTGGAGTGTAGGAGTCAATGAGCAGTTCTTC.

This clone was detected only a few times. The CDR3 nucleotides read TGTGCCAGCACCAAGTGGCGGGGGGCCACCAATGAGCAGTTCTTC. Amino acids: CASTKWRGATNEQFF. The rearrangement uses TRBV6-5 and TRBJ2-1, with TRBD2 matching over 8 bases. This CDR3 is built from 15 residues. Trimming at V came to 7 bases and at J to 6 bases, leaving 11 bases not matched to a gene. Germline-derived CDR1 and CDR2 are MNHEY and SVGAGI.

This sequence joins TRBV18 and TRBJ1-1; tentative D call: TRBD1 (5 bases). The germline CDR1 and CDR2 sequences are KGHSH and LQKENI. Trimming cost V 8 bases and J 4 bases, with 23 bases left between them. The CDR3 length is 16 residues. CDR3 residues: CASRGVLGRGTTEAFF. The CDR3, as DNA: TGTGCCAGCCGCGGAGTTTTGGGGCGTGGGACCACTGAAGCTTTCTTT. Complete variable domain (other parts from reference TRBV18 and TRBJ1-1): NAGVMQNPRHLVRRRGQEARLRCSPMKGHSHVYWYRQLPEEGLKFMVYLQKENIIDESGMPKERFSAEFPKEGPSILRIQQVVRGDSAAYFCASRGVLGRGTTEAFFGQGTRLTVV.

This clone was counted a few times. This sequence joins TRBV9 and TRBJ1-1; D call uncertain. Germline V gene sequence: CDR1 SGDLS, CDR2 YYNGEE. V lost 7 bases and J 3 bases, leaving 13 bases between the germline ends. CDR3 length: 13 amino acids. CDR3 loop: CASSGLSDTEAFF. The CDR3 nucleotides read TGTGCCAGCTCCGGGCTGTCGGACACTGAAGCTTTCTTT.